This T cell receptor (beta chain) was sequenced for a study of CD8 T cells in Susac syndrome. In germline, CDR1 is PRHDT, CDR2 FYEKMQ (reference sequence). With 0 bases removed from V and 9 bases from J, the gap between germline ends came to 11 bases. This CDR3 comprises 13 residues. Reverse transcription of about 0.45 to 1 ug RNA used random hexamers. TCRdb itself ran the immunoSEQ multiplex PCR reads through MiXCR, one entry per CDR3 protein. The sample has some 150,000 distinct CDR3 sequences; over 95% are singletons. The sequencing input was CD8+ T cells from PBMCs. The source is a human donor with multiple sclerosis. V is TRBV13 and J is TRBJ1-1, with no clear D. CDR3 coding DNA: TGTGCCAGCAGCTTAGGCCATAATATAAAAGCTTTCTTT. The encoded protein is CASSLGHNIKAFF.